This note documents a single T cell receptor beta chain sequence. Its antigen is not yet known. No per-base quality is available; no much larger clone lies one base away. This sample's time point label indicates: about 28 days (+/-7) after the second vaccine dose. Because spike-specific TCR depth and breadth did not differ between the two schedules, AZD1222 recipients who got a second dose at roughly 4 weeks were pooled with those who got a second dose at roughly 12 weeks. Samples from vaccinated people were obtained from the UK trials COV001 and COV002, which included a single-blind randomized controlled phase 2/3 trial of AZD1222 (ChAdOx1 nCoV-19) in healthy adults. For TCRbeta chain sequencing, PBMC samples were collected from trial participants at day 0 and at day 28 after the second dose. CDR1 and CDR2 (MNHEY, SVGAGI) derive from the germline V gene. The CDR3 sequence holds 16 residues, the cysteine and phenylalanine included. CDR3 DNA is the only sequence kept; it has 48 bases, read in frame from the first base. V is reduced by 4 bases and J by 1 base, leaving a spacing of 16 bases between them.

The sample is drawn from a study of T cell responses to AZD1222 COVID-19 vaccine (dated by TCRdb to the early 2020s). Background for the entire study: TCR sequencing was performed for 233 trial participants, of whom roughly 200 were given two doses of AZD1222 and 26 were given two doses of MenACWY control vaccine. Trial participants were enrolled into age subgroups of 18-55, 56-69 and 70-plus years, which contained 148, 28 and 57 TCR-sequenced participants, respectively. Study-wide conclusions, independent of this receptor: After two AZD1222 doses, spike-specific TCR breadth and depth were significantly higher than at day 0 and than in MenACWY recipients. Conclusions about previously exposed vaccinees are limited because only a handful of AZD1222 recipients were SARS-CoV-2 seropositive at baseline. Because no day 14 peak-response samples were available, the repertoires could be characterized only after the peak T cell response. Reportedly, almost half of the unique spike-specific TCRs recognized epitopes lying outside the regions that are mutated in the B.1.351 and B.1.1.7 variants. CD4 TCRs associated with the vaccine covered the entire spike protein, and the dominant responses were in regions 160-218 and 743-854. In the small 56-69-year group, the increase in depth fell short of significance, most likely because of low power. Most participants were white British and females outnumbered males, and the authors suggested that clonal diversity may have been underestimated.

The CDR3 regions of human TCRbeta chains were analyzed by immunosequencing. Regarding the original processing steps: Repertoire TCRs were checked for matches against a reference library of SARS-CoV-2-specific TCRs that had been generated using the MIRA antigen-specificity platform. Breadth meant the fraction of unique TCRs that were SARS-CoV-2-associated, whereas depth meant the fraction of total T cells that were SARS-CoV-2-associated. Using the MIRA data, each spike-specific TCR was mapped to the spike region that the TCR reacts to and placed in a CD4 or CD8 class. Log10-transformed breadth and depth values were compared by one-way ANOVA with Sidak's multiple comparisons tests. The source is immuneACCESS, and TCRdb retained only in-frame sequences with V and J called. Part of the clones is not carried over; for the studies checked, unresolved V genes explain less than half of this, and the remainder is unexplained. That table supplies the V and J calls and clone size; D and trimming were determined from the DNA. In all, the sample holds 250,000 to 300,000 clones, and around 93% of those were seen once. Clones ranked in the top ten supply less than 0.6% of the sample.

This receptor was obtained from an adult who received the AZD1222 COVID-19 vaccine. The chain employs TRBV6-5 and TRBJ2-5, with TRBD2 as a weak D call on 6 bases. The specimen was peripheral blood, collected 28 days after the second AZD1222 dose. The CDR3: CASSSYLGTGQETQYF. The base sequence is TGTGCCAGCAGTTCATACCTTGGGACTGGCCAAGAGACCCAGTACTTC.